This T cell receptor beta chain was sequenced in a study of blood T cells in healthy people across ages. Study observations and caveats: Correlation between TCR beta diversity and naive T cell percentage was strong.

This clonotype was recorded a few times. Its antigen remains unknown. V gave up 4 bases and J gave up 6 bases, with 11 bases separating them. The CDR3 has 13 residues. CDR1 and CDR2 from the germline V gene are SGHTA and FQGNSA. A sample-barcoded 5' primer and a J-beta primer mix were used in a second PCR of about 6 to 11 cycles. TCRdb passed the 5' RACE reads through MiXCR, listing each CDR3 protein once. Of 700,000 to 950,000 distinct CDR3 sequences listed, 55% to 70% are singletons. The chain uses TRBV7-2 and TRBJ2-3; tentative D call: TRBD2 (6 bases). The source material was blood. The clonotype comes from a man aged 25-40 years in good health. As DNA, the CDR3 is TGTGCCAGCAGCTCCCTCCGGGGGGATACGCAGTATTTT. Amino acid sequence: CASSSLRGDTQYF. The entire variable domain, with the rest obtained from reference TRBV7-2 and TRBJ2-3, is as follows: GAGVSQSPSNKVTEKGKDVELRCDPISGHTALYWYRQSLGQGLEFLIYFQGNSAPDKSGLPSDRFSAERTGGSVSTLTIQRTQQEDSAVYLCASSSLRGDTQYFGPGTRLTVL.